This T cell receptor beta chain was sequenced during a study of molecular identifiers for immune sequencing clone quantification. One entry per CDR3 protein, called by TCRdb with MiXCR from the PCR reads. The sample has about 510,000 distinct CDR3 sequences; roughly a fifth are singletons. The junction had 5 bases not matched to a gene; V was cut back by 0 bases and J by 5 bases. Germline-derived CDR1 and CDR2 are SGHDN and FVKESK. The CDR3 loop spans 16 amino acids. Sample: naive CD8+ T cells from blood, with Jurkat cell RNA spiked in. Documented subset: FACS-sorted CD8+CD4-CCR7+CD45RA+ naive T cells. The receptor was derived from a human donor in good health. Some libraries in this study had Jurkat cell RNA spiked in. The chain carries TRBV14 and TRBJ2-7; TRBD2 matches 12 bases. CDR3 in amino acids: CASSQETSGSLNEQYF. In DNA form, the CDR3 reads TGTGCCAGCAGCCAAGAGACTAGCGGGAGTCTGAACGAGCAGTACTTC.